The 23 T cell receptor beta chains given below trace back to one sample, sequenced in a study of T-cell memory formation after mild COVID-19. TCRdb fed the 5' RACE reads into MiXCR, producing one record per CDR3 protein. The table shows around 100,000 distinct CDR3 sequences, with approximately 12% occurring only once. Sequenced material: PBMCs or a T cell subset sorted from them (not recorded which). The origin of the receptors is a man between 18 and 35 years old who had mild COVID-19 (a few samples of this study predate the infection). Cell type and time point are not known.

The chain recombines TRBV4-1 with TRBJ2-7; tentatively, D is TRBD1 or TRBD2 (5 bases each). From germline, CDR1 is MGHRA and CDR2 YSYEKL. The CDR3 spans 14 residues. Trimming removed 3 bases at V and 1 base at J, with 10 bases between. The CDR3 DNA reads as TGCGCCAGCAGCCAGGACGGGGCGTCCTACGAGCAGTACGTC. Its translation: CASSQDGASYEQYV.

Here the CDR3 reads CASRLGWTDQETQYF. The CDR3 DNA sequence: TGTGCCAGCCGACTCGGGTGGACGGATCAAGAGACCCAGTACTTC. V and J are TRBV5-4 and TRBJ2-5, with D uncertain. The CDR3 is 15 amino acids. Looked up from germline, CDR1 is SGHNT and CDR2 is YYREEE (reference sequence). V lost 7 bases and J lost 2, with 18 bases in between.

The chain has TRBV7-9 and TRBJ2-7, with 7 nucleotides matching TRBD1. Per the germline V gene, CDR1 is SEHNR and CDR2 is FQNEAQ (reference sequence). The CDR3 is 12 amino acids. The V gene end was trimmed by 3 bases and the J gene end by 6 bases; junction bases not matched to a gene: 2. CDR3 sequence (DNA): TGTGCCAGCAGCTTGGCAGGGGGCGAGCAGTACGTC. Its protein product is CASSLAGGEQYV.

Here the CDR3 DNA reads TGTGCCAGCAGCGGCCTGGGAGATACGCAGTATTTT. Encoded protein: CASSGLGDTQYF. V is TRBV9 and J is TRBJ2-3, with unresolved D. The length of the CDR3 is 12 residues. Germline loops: CDR1 SGDLS, CDR2 YYNGEE. Deletions cut 3 bases from V and 5 bases from J, with 7 bases between. Full variable domain (outside the CDR3, taken from reference TRBV9 and TRBJ2-3): DSGVTQTPKHLITATGQRVTLRCSPRSGDLSVYWYQQSLDQGLQFLIQYYNGEERAKGNILERFSAQQFPDLHSELNLSSLELGDSALYFCASSGLGDTQYFGPGTRLTVL.

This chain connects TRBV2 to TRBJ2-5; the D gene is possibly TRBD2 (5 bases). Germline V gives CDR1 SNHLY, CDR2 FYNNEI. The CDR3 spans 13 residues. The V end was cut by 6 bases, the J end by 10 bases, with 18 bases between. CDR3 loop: CASRVEGPTDQYF. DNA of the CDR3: TGTGCCAGCAGGGTTGAGGGCCCCACGGACCAGTACTTC.

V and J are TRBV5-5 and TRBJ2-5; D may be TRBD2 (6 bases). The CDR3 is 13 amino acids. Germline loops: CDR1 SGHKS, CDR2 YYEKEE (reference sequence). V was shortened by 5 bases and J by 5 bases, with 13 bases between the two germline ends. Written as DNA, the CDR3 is TGTGCCAGCAGGTTGACTAGTTGGGAGACCCAGTACTTC. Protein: CASRLTSWETQYF.

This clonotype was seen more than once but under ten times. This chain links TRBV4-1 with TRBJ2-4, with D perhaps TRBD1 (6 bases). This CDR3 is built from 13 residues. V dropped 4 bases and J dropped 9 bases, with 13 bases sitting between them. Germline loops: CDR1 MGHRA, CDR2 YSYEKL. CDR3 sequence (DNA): TGCGCCAGCAGCCCACCAACAGGGCTCATTCAGTACTTC. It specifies CASSPPTGLIQYF.

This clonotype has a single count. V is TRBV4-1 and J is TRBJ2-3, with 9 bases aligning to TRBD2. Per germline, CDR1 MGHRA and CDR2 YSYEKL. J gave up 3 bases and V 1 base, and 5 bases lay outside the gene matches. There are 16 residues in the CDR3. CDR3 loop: CASSQVAGGSTDTQYF. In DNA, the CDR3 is TGCGCCAGCAGCCAAGTCGCGGGGGGGAGTACAGATACGCAGTATTTT.

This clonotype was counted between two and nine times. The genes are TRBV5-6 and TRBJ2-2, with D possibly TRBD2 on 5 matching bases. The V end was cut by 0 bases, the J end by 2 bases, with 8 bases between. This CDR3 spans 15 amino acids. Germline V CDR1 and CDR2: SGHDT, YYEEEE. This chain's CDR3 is CASSLGRGNTGELFF. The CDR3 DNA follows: TGTGCCAGCAGCTTGGGTCGGGGTAACACCGGGGAGCTGTTTTTT. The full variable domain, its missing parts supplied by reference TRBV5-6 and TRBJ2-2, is DAGVTQSPTHLIKTRGQQVTLRCSPKSGHDTVSWYQQALGQGPQFIFQYYEEEERQRGNFPDRFSGHQFPNYSSELNVNALLLGDSALYLCASSLGRGNTGELFFGEGSRLTVL.

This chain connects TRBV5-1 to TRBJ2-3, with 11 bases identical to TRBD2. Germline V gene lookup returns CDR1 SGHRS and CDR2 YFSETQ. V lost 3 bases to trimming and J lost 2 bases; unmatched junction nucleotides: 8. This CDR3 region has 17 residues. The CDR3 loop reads CASSSEPTSGDTDTQYF. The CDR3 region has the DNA TGCGCCAGCAGCTCGGAGCCGACTAGCGGGGACACAGATACGCAGTATTTT.

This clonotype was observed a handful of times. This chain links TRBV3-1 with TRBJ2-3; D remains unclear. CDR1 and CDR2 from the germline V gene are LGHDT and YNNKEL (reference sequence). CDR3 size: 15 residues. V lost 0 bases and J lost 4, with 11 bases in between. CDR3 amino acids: CASSQEARAPDTQYF. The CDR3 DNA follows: TGTGCCAGCAGCCAAGAGGCCCGGGCCCCAGATACGCAGTATTTT.

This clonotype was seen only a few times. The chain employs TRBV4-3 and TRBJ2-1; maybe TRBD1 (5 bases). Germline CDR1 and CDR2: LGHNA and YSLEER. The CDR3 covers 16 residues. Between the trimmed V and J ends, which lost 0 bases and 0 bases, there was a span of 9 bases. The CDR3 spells CASSQDGQGSYNEQFF. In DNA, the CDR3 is TGCGCCAGCAGCCAAGATGGGCAGGGCTCCTACAATGAGCAGTTCTTC.

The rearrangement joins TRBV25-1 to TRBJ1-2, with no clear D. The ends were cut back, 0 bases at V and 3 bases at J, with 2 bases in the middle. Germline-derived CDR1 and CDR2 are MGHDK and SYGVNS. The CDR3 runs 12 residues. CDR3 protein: CASSEYYYGYTF. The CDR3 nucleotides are TGTGCCAGCAGTGAATACTACTATGGCTACACCTTC.

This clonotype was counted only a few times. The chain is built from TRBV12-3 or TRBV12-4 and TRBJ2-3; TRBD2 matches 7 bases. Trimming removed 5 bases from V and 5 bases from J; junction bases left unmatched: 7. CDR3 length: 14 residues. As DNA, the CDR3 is TGTGCCAGCAGTCCCGGGACTATGGGAGATACGCAGTATTTT. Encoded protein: CASSPGTMGDTQYF.

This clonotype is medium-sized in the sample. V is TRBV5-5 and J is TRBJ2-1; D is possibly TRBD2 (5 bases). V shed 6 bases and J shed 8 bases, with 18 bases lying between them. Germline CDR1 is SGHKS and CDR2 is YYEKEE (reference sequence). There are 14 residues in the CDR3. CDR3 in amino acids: CASNLAWGSHEQFF. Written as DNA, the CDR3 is TGTGCCAGCAACCTAGCTTGGGGATCTCATGAGCAGTTCTTC. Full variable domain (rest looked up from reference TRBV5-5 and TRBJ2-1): DAGVTQSPTHLIKTRGQQVTLRCSPISGHKSVSWYQQVLGQGPQFIFQYYEKEERGRGNFPDRFSARQFPNYSSELNVNALLLGDSALYLCASNLAWGSHEQFFGPGTRLTVL.

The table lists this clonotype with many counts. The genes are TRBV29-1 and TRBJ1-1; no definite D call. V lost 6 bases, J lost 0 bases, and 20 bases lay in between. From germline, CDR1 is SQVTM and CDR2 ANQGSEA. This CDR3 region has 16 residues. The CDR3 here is CSVEPDLDGVNTEAFF. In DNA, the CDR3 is TGCAGCGTGGAACCCGATTTAGACGGAGTGAACACTGAAGCTTTCTTT.

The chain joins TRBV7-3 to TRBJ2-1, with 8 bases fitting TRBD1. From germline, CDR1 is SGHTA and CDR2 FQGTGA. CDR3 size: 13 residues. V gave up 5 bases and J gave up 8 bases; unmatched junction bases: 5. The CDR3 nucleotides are TGTGCCAGCAGCCTGACAGGGGCCGATGAGCAGTTCTTC. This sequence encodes CASSLTGADEQFF.

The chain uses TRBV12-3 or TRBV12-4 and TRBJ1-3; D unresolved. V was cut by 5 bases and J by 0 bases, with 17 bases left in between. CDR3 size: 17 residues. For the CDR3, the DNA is TGTGCCAGCAGTCCGTGGATGGACGGTAGCTCTGGAAACACCATATATTTT. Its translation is CASSPWMDGSSGNTIYF.

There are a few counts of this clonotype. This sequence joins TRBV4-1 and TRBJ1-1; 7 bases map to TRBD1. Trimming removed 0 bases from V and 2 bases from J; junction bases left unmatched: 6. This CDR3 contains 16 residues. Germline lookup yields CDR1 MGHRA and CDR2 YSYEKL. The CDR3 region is CASSQEGGMGNTEAFF. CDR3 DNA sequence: TGCGCCAGCAGCCAAGAAGGGGGCATGGGTAACACTGAAGCTTTCTTT.

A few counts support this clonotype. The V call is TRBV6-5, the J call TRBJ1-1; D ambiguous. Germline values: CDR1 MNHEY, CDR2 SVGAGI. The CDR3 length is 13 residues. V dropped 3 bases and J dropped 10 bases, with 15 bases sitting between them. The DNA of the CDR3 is TGTGCCAGCAGTTATGCAGCTAGGGTTGCAGCTTTCTTT. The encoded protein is CASSYAARVAAFF.

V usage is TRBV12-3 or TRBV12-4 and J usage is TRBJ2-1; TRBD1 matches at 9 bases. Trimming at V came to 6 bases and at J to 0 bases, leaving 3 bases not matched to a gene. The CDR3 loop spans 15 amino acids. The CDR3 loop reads CASSPQGASYNEQFF. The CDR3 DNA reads TGTGCCAGCAGCCCACAGGGGGCCTCCTACAATGAGCAGTTCTTC.

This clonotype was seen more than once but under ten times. The CDR3 region is CASSPAGTSGGSTYNEQFF. For the CDR3, the DNA is TGCGCCAGCAGCCCAGCCGGGACTAGCGGGGGGAGCACTTACAATGAGCAGTTCTTC. The chain uses TRBV4-1 and TRBJ2-1, with 15 bases matching TRBD2. The CDR3 consists of 19 residues. V gave up 4 bases and J gave up 4 bases; unmatched junction bases: 11. CDR1 and CDR2 from the germline V gene are MGHRA and YSYEKL.

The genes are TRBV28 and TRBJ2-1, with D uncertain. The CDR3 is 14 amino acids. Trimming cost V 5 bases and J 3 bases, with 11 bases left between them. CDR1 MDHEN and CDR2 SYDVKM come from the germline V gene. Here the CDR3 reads CASSPRRYYNEQFF. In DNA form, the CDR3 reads TGTGCCAGCAGTCCCCGACGATACTACAATGAGCAGTTCTTC. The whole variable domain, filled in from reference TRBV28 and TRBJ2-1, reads DVKVTQSSRYLVKRTGEKVFLECVQDMDHENMFWYRQDPGLGLRLIYFSYDVKMKEKGDIPEGYSVSREKKERFSLILESASTNQTSMYLCASSPRRYYNEQFFGPGTRLTVL.